These 7 T cell receptor beta chains originate from one sample sequenced in a study. Each CDR3 protein gets one entry after TCRdb re-called the reads with MiXCR. The repertoire consists of around 5,300 distinct CDR3 sequences, with around 9.5% occurring once and the leading ten covering approximately 5.1%. Material for sequencing was CD4+ T cells from synovial fluid. These receptors were taken from a human donor with rheumatoid arthritis.

In its sample, this clonotype is medium-sized (0.01 to 0.1%). The CDR3 DNA is TGTGCCAGCAGCGATGGGCCGTCGGAGACCCAGTACTTC. Protein sequence: CASSDGPSETQYF. The chain couples TRBV7-3 to TRBJ2-5; D is undetermined. With 5 bases removed from V and 5 bases from J, the gap between germline ends came to 12 bases. The length of the CDR3 is 13 residues. Germline CDR1 SGHTA, CDR2 FQGTGA.

This clonotype was counted at least ten times. This chain uses TRBV7-8 with TRBJ2-5; D is perhaps TRBD1 or TRBD2 (5 bases each). This CDR3 spans 17 amino acids. V was shortened by 1 base and J by 4 bases, with 19 bases between the two germline ends. CDR1 and CDR2 (germline): SGHVS, FQNEAQ. CDR3 amino acids: CASSLGAGTNRGETQYF. For the CDR3, the DNA is TGTGCCAGCAGCTTAGGTGCCGGGACGAATCGCGGAGAGACCCAGTACTTC.

In its sample, this clonotype is medium-sized. In nucleotides, the CDR3 is TGTGCCAGCAGTTTTTTAATCGGGAGTACAGATACGCAGTATTTT. As protein: CASSFLIGSTDTQYF. This chain links TRBV28 with TRBJ2-3, with D possibly matching TRBD2 (6 bases). The CDR3 consists of 15 residues. V was clipped by 3 bases and J by 3 bases, with 13 bases between them. Germline V gives CDR1 MDHEN, CDR2 SYDVKM.

By share, this clonotype counts as medium-sized. The rearrangement joins TRBV2 to TRBJ2-1, with no clear D. V lost 0 bases and J 4 bases, leaving 4 bases between the germline ends. The CDR3 has 13 residues. Germline assignment: CDR1 SNHLY and CDR2 FYNNEI. CDR3 in amino acids: CASSEALYNEQFF. In DNA, the CDR3 is TGTGCCAGCAGTGAAGCACTTTACAATGAGCAGTTCTTC.

This clonotype was counted ten times or more. CDR3 DNA sequence: TGTGCCAGTAGTATAGGTACCGGGACAGCCATATATGGCTACACCTTC. Protein sequence: CASSIGTGTAIYGYTF. The V and J genes are TRBV19 and TRBJ1-2; 7 nucleotides agree with TRBD1. The CDR3 has 16 residues. The V gene's germline CDR1 is LNHDA and CDR2 SQIVND (reference sequence). Trimming cost V 1 base and J 5 bases; bases outside gene matches: 10.

This clonotype was observed at least ten times. The chain has TRBV2 and TRBJ2-1; perhaps D is TRBD1 or TRBD2 (6 bases each). The CDR3 totals 12 residues. Germline V CDR1 and CDR2: SNHLY, FYNNEI. Between the trimmed V and J ends, which lost 4 bases and 10 bases, there was a span of 11 bases. As DNA, the CDR3 is TGTGCCAGCAGTGGAGAGGGGGGCGAGCAGTTCTTC. It codes for CASSGEGGEQFF. Combining the CDR3 with reference TRBV2 and TRBJ2-1 gives the whole variable domain EPEVTQTPSHQVTQMGQEVILRCVPISNHLYFYWYRQILGQKVEFLVSFYNNEISEKSEIFDDQFSVERPDGSNFTLKIRSTKLEDSAMYFCASSGEGGEQFFGPGTRLTVL.

The V gene is TRBV11-2, the J gene TRBJ2-3; 10 nucleotides agree with TRBD2. CDR1 is SGHAT and CDR2 is FQNNGV in the germline V gene. J lost 4 bases, V lost 5 bases, and 9 bases had no gene match. The length of the CDR3 is 16 residues. The CDR3 here is CASSDTGTSVPDTQYF. The DNA for the CDR3 is TGTGCCAGCAGCGACACCGGGACTAGCGTGCCAGATACGCAGTATTTT.